This T cell receptor (beta chain) was documented in a study of technical replicates of blood from a few donors. The V gene's germline CDR1 is SGHRS and CDR2 YFSETQ. The CDR3 extends over 14 amino acids. Germline trimming cut 4 bases from V and 3 bases from J; bases unmatched to any gene: 6. The table lists this clone with a count of one. The table came from immunoSEQ multiplex PCR; TCRdb's copy has only in-frame clones and leaves some out. Here the sample spans tens of thousands of clones, 94% being singletons. The rearrangement links TRBV5-1 to TRBJ1-1, with TRBD1 identical over 7 bases. The TCR was taken from a human donor in good health. The sequenced sample was T cells isolated from PBMCs. The CDR3 reads CASSLGQVDTEAFF. In nucleotides, the CDR3 is TGCGCCAGCAGCCTCGGACAGGTCGACACTGAAGCTTTCTTT. The full variable domain, with the rest looked up from reference TRBV5-1 and TRBJ1-1, is KAGVTQTPRYLIKTRGQQVTLSCSPISGHRSVSWYQQTPGQGLQFLFEYFSETQRNKGNFPGRFSGRQFSNSRSEMNVSTLELGDSALYLCASSLGQVDTEAFFGQGTRLTVV.